These 13 T cell receptor beta chains were all obtained from the same sample, sequenced in a study of T-cell reconstitution after alpha-beta-depleted transplantation in children. A library of TCRbeta sequences, prepared with unique molecular identifiers, was generated. TCRdb itself ran the PCR reads through MiXCR, one entry per CDR3 protein. The data show roughly 250,000 distinct CDR3 sequences, 6.5% to 9% seen once. The source material was PBMCs, mostly from graft donor cells, sampled 180 days after TCRalphabeta/CD19-depleted stem cell transplant. These receptor sequences come from a male patient between 10 and 17 years old who had a stem cell transplant for acute lymphoblastic leukemia, so the T cells may come from the graft donor.

This clonotype was detected many times. The chain joins TRBV12-3 or TRBV12-4 to TRBJ1-2, with a possible D match to TRBD1 (5 bases). The germline V and J ends were trimmed by 6 bases and 4 bases, with 9 bases remaining between them. CDR3 length: 12 residues. The CDR3, as DNA: TGTGCCAGCAGCACAGGTCCCTATGGCTACACCTTC. Residues: CASSTGPYGYTF.

This clonotype was counted only a few times. The V gene is TRBV27, the J gene TRBJ1-6, with D tentatively TRBD1 (6 bases). The germline V gene encodes CDR1 MNHEY and CDR2 SMNVEV (reference sequence). Trimming took 4 bases from V and 7 from J, leaving 17 bases between them. The CDR3 length is 16 residues. The CDR3 protein is CASSSGEGSRNSPLHF. As DNA, the CDR3 is TGTGCCAGCAGTTCAGGGGAGGGGAGTAGGAATTCACCCCTCCACTTT.

This clonotype has at least ten counts. This chain connects TRBV4-1 to TRBJ2-1, with 11 bases aligning to TRBD2. The V and J ends lost 5 bases and 2 bases, in that order; junction bases with no gene match: 2. The CDR3 consists of 15 residues. CDR1 and CDR2 from the germline V gene are MGHRA and YSYEKL. DNA of the CDR3: TGCGCCAGCAGCGATAGCGGGAGGGCCTACAATGAGCAGTTCTTC. Its translation: CASSDSGRAYNEQFF.

This clonotype occurred a few times. The V and J genes are TRBV5-1 and TRBJ2-1; D is unresolved. The germline gives CDR1 SGHRS, CDR2 YFSETQ. V was pared by 3 bases and J by 0 bases, with 7 bases between. This CDR3 is 14 amino acids long. CDR3 region: CASSSESSYNEQFF. The CDR3 DNA reads as TGCGCCAGCAGCTCAGAGAGCTCCTACAATGAGCAGTTCTTC.

This rearrangement joins TRBV21-1 to TRBJ2-1; the table's TRBD2 call for D was not verified on the DNA. TRBV21-1 is a recognized pseudogene. CDR3 length: 16 amino acids. The CDR3, as DNA: TGTGCCAGCAGCAATTCCGGGACTAGCGAGTACAATGAGCAGTTCTTC. Amino acid sequence: CASSNSGTSEYNEQFF.

This clonotype was observed many times. The chain joins TRBV20-1 to TRBJ1-1; 7 bases fit TRBD1. With V trimmed by 1 base and J by 0 bases, 11 bases remained unmatched. Germline CDR1 and CDR2: DFQATT and SNEGSKA (reference sequence). This CDR3 is built from 17 residues. In DNA form, the CDR3 reads TGCAGTGCTAGAGCGACAGGGCCGACAATACTGAACACTGAAGCTTTCTTT. This codes for CSARATGPTILNTEAFF.

The CDR3 loop is CASSPNRALSSGANVLTF. The CDR3 bases are TGTGCCAGCTCACCAAACAGGGCCTTATCCTCTGGGGCCAACGTCCTGACTTTC. The gene calls are TRBV18 and TRBJ2-6, with D possibly matching TRBD1 (6 bases). Germline V gene data show CDR1 as KGHSH and CDR2 as LQKENI. Trimming pared 2 bases from V and 0 bases from J, leaving 14 bases between. The CDR3 is 18 amino acids.

This clonotype was seen ten or more times. The chain joins TRBV25-1 to TRBJ2-1, with D maybe TRBD1 (5 bases). V was clipped by 2 bases and J by 4 bases, with 9 bases between them. This CDR3 contains 14 residues. Per the germline V gene, CDR1 is MGHDK and CDR2 is SYGVNS. The CDR3 sequence is CASSEGAGYNEQFF. CDR3 in DNA: TGTGCCAGCAGTGAAGGGGCCGGTTACAATGAGCAGTTCTTC.

The chain links TRBV5-1 to TRBJ2-7; D may be TRBD1 or TRBD2 (6 bases each). Deletions cut 6 bases from V and 4 bases from J, with 23 bases between. Germline lookup yields CDR1 SGHRS and CDR2 YFSETQ. The CDR3 has 16 residues. CDR3 residues: CASKGPAGAEGYEQYF. CDR3 coding DNA: TGCGCCAGCAAAGGACCTGCAGGGGCGGAGGGATACGAGCAGTACTTC.

This clonotype occurred many times. J is TRBJ2-3 and V is TRBV7-8; a possible D gene is TRBD2 (6 bases). Germline assignment: CDR1 SGHVS and CDR2 FQNEAQ. Trimming shortened V by 10 bases and J by 3 bases, and 17 bases separated the two germline ends. The CDR3 totals 14 residues. The CDR3 DNA reads as TGTGCCATTTCCCCCTGGAGGGAAACAGATACGCAGTATTTT. This gives the protein CAISPWRETDTQYF.

This clonotype was observed many times. The V and J genes are TRBV10-3 and TRBJ2-7; 8 bases fit TRBD2. CDR1 and CDR2 from the germline V gene are ENHRY and SYGVKD. CDR3 length: 15 residues. V trimming: 4 bases; J trimming: 0 bases; junction bases outside the gene matches: 5. The CDR3 spells CAISALAGFSYEQYF. The CDR3 DNA reads as TGTGCCATCAGTGCCTTAGCGGGATTCTCCTACGAGCAGTACTTC.

This clonotype was detected many times. The J gene is TRBJ2-1, the V gene TRBV20-1; 7 bases are a match to TRBD2. The V gene's germline CDR1 is DFQATT and CDR2 SNEGSKA (reference sequence). The CDR3 has 17 residues. Germline trimming cut 0 bases from V and 5 bases from J; bases unmatched to any gene: 13. DNA of the CDR3: TGCAGTGCTAGAGATCCAGGAGGCGGGAGCCCCCACAATGAGCAGTTCTTC. The encoded protein is CSARDPGGGSPHNEQFF.

This clonotype has a count of ten or more. This chain connects TRBV11-2 to TRBJ2-7; D possibly uses TRBD1 or TRBD2 (6 bases each). Trimming took 4 bases from V and 2 from J, leaving 15 bases between them. The CDR3 contains 15 residues. CDR1 and CDR2 from the germline V gene are SGHAT and FQNNGV. CDR3 DNA sequence: TGTGCCAGCAGCTGGGGCCGGGGGCCCACCTACGAGCAGTACTTC. Translated, it gives CASSWGRGPTYEQYF.